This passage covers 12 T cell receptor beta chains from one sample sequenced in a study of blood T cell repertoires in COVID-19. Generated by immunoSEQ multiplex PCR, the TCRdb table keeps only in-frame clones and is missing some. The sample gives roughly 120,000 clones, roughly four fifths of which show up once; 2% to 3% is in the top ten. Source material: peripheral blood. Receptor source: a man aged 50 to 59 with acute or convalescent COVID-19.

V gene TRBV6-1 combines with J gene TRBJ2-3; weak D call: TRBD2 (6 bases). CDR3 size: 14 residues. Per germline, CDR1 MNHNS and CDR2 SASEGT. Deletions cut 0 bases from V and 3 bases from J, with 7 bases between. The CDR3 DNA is TGTGCCAGCAGTGAAGCGGGGGGAACAGATACGCAGTATTTT. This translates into CASSEAGGTDTQYF.

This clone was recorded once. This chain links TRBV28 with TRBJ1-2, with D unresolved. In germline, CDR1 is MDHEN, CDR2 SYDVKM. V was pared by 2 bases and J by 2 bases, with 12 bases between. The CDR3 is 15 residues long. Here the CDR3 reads CASSLSGEGNYGYTF. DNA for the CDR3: TGTGCCAGCAGTTTAAGCGGAGAGGGAAACTATGGCTACACCTTC.

The DNA of the CDR3 is TGTGCCAGCACTCTAGAGCGGGGGGGCCAGGGTGAGCAGTTCTTC. Its protein is CASTLERGGQGEQFF. J is TRBJ2-1 and V is TRBV2, with 10 bases identical to TRBD2. From germline, CDR1 is SNHLY and CDR2 FYNNEI. The J segment lost 9 bases and the V segment lost 7 bases, leaving 12 bases of the junction unmatched. The CDR3 length is 15 residues.

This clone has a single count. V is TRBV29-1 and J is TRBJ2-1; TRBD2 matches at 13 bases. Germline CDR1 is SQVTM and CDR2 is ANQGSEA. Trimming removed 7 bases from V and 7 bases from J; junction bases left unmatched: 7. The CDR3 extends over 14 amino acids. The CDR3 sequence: CSAAGTSGANEQFF. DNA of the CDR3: TGCAGCGCGGCGGGGACTAGCGGGGCTAATGAGCAGTTCTTC.

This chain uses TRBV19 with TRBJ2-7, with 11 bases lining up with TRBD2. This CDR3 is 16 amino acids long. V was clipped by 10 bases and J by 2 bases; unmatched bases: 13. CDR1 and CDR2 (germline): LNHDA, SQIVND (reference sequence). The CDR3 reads CANSPRGTSGTYEQYF. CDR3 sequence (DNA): TGTGCCAATAGCCCGAGGGGGACTAGCGGTACCTACGAGCAGTACTTC.

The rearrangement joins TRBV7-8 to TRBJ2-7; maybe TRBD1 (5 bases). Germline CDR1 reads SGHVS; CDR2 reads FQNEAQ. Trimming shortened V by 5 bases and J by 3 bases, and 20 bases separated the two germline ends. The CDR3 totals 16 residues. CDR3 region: CASSPRTGQSGYEQYF. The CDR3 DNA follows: TGTGCCAGCAGCCCCCGAACTGGACAATCAGGCTACGAGCAGTACTTC. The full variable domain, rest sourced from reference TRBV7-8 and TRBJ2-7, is GAGVSQSPRYKVAKRGQDVALRCDPISGHVSLFWYQQALGQGPEFLTYFQNEAQLDKSGLPSDRFFAERPEGSVSTLKIQRTQQEDSAVYLCASSPRTGQSGYEQYFGPGTRLTVT.

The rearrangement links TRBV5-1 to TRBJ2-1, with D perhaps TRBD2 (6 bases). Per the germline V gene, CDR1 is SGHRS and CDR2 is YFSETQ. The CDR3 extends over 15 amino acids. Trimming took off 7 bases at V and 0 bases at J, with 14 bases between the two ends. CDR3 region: CASVVDGSSYNEQFF. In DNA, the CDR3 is TGCGCCAGCGTTGTCGACGGGAGCTCCTACAATGAGCAGTTCTTC.

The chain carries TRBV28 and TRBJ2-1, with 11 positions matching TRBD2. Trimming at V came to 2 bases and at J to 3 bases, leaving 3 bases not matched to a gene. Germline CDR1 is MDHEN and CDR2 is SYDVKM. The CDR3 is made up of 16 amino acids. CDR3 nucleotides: TGTGCCAGCAGTTTAACTAGCGGGAGAAACTACAATGAGCAGTTCTTC. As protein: CASSLTSGRNYNEQFF.

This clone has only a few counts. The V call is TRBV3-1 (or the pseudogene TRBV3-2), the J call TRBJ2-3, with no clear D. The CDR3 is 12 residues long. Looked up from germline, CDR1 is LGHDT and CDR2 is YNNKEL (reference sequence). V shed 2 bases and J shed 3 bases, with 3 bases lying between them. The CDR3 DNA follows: TGTGCCAGCAGCCAAACAACAGATACGCAGTATTTT. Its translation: CASSQTTDTQYF.

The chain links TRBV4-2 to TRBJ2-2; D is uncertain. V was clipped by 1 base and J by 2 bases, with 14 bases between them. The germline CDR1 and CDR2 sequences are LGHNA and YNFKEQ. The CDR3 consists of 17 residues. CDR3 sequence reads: CASSQVKQVLNTGELFF. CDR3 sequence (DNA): TGTGCCAGCAGCCAAGTAAAGCAGGTTCTCAACACCGGGGAGCTGTTTTTT.

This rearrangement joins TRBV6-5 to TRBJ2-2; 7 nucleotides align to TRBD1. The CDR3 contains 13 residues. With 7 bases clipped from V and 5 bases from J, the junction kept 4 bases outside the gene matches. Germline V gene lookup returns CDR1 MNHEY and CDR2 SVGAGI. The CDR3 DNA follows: TGTGCCAGCACTTTGACAGGGACCGGGGAGCTGTTTTTT. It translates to CASTLTGTGELFF.

Written as DNA, the CDR3 is TGCAGTGCTAGTTTGGGACTACCCTCAGATACGCAGTATTTT. Translating gives CSASLGLPSDTQYF. The chain joins TRBV20-1 to TRBJ2-3, with TRBD2 identical over 7 bases. The V and J ends lost 3 bases and 4 bases, in that order; junction bases with no gene match: 7. This CDR3 is built from 14 residues. Germline V gene lookup returns CDR1 DFQATT and CDR2 SNEGSKA (reference sequence).